Each of the 4 T cell receptor beta chains below was sequenced from the same sample in a study of Ad26.COV2.S vaccination and SARS-CoV-2 variants. The treatment: around 19 received Ad26.COV2.S at low or high dose, single or two shots; roughly five received placebo; per-sample allocation not given. Sampling took place 63 days after the first vaccine or placebo injection. The table came from immunoSEQ multiplex PCR; TCRdb's copy has only in-frame clones and leaves some out. The table records some 460,000 clones, roughly 87% of them present only once. The input for sequencing was peripheral blood, taken in a trial of Ad26.COV2.S vaccine versus placebo. The receptor source for this set is a person aged 18-60 years who received the Ad26.COV2.S COVID-19 vaccine or a placebo.

The rearrangement uses TRBV18 and TRBJ1-2; perhaps TRBD1 as D (6 bases). Germline V gene data show CDR1 as KGHSH and CDR2 as LQKENI. This CDR3 comprises 15 residues. The ends were cut back, 2 bases at V and 1 base at J, with 11 bases in the middle. CDR3 sequence reads: CASSPVEGVNYGYTF. Written as DNA, the CDR3 is TGTGCCAGCTCACCAGTGGAGGGGGTTAACTATGGCTACACCTTC.

This clone was detected once. The chain has TRBV5-4 and TRBJ2-5; D is uncertain. The CDR3 is made up of 13 amino acids. V was trimmed by 2 bases and J by 0 bases, leaving 5 bases between them. Per germline, CDR1 SGHNT and CDR2 YYREEE (reference sequence). Written as DNA, the CDR3 is TGTGCCAGCAGCTTACAGTACCAAGAGACCCAGTACTTC. Translated, it gives CASSLQYQETQYF.

The J gene is TRBJ2-7, the V gene TRBV3-1 (or the pseudogene TRBV3-2); D is uncertain. CDR1 is LGHDT, CDR2 YNNKEL, per germline (reference sequence). V was clipped by 0 bases and J by 3 bases, with 12 bases between them. CDR3 length equals 15 residues. CDR3 loop: CASSQERLPNYEQYF. The CDR3 DNA reads TGTGCCAGCAGCCAAGAAAGGCTACCCAACTACGAGCAGTACTTC.

This chain links TRBV3-1 (or the pseudogene TRBV3-2) with TRBJ2-5, with D perhaps TRBD2 (5 bases). CDR3 length equals 13 residues. Germline V CDR1 and CDR2: LGHDT, YNNKEL (reference sequence). Deletions cut 11 bases from V and 0 bases from J, with 13 bases between. The CDR3 reads CASRTGNQETQYF. CDR3 nucleotide sequence: TGTGCCTCGAGGACGGGGAACCAAGAGACCCAGTACTTC.